A single TCR beta chain is shown here with its context. Its antigen is unidentified. Naivety among CD8 cells was defined by CD45RO negativity and positive CCR7 selection, thereby excluding terminally differentiated effector memory CD45RA+ cells. These data come from a study of shared clonotypes between healthy human individuals. Study-level findings and limits: Estimated clonotype richness was generally higher in naive than memory subsets.

The assay was run at deep level. For each subset, genomic DNA was distributed in equal portions over several immunoSEQ plates. TCRdb's table, derived via immunoSEQ multiplex PCR, lists solely in-frame clones and lacks some. The sample has some 2.1 million clones, about 95% seen once. Germline lookup yields CDR1 SGHTA and CDR2 FQGNSA. The CDR3 runs 17 residues. V lost 4 bases, J lost 1 base, and 12 bases stayed unmatched. The sample comprised naive CD8+ T cells sorted from blood. The chain couples TRBV7-2 to TRBJ1-1; 7 positions agree with TRBD1. The sequence came from a man younger than 35 in good health. This chain's CDR3 is CASSYPGQRIENTEAFF. CDR3 DNA sequence: TGTGCCAGCAGCTATCCGGGACAGAGGATAGAGAACACTGAAGCTTTCTTT.